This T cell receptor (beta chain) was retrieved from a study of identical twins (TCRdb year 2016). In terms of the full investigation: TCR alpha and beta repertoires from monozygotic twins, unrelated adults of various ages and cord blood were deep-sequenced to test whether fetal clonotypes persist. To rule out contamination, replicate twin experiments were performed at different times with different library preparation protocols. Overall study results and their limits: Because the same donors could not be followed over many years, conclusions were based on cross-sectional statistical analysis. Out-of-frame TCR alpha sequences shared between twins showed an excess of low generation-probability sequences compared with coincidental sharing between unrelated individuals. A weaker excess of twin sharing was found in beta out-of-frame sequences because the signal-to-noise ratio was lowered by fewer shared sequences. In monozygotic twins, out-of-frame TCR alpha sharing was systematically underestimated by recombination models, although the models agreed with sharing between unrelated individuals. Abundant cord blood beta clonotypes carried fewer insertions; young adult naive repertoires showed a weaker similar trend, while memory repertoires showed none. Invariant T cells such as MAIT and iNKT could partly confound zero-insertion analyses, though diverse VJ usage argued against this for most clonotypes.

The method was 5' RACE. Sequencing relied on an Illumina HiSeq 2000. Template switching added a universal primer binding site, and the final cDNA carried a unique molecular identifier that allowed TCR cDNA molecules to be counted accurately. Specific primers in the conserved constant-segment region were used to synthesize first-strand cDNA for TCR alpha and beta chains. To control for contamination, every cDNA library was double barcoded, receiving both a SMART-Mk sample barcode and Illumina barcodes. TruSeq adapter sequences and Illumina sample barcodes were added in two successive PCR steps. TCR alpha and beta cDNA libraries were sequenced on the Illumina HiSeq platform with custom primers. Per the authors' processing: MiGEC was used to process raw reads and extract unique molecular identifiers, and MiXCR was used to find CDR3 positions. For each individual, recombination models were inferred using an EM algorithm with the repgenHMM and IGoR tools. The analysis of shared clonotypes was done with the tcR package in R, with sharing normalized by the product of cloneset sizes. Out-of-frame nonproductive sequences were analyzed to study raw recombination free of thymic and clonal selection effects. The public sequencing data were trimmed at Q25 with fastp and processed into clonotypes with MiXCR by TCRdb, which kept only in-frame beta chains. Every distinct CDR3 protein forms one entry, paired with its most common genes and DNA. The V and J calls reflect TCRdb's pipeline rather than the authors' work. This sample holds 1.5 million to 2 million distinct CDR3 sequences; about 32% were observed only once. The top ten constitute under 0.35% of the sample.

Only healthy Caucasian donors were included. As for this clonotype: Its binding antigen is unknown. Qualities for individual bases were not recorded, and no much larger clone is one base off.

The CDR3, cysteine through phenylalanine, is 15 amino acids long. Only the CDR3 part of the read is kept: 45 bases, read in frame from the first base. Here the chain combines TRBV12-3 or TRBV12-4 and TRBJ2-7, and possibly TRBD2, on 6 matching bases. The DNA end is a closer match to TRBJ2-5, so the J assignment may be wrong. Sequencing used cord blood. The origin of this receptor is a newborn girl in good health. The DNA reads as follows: TGTGCCAGCAGCCTATCCAGGGTTGGAGGGGAGACCCAGTACTTC. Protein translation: CASSLSRVGGETQYF.